Each of the 15 T cell receptor beta chains below was sequenced from the same sample in a study of blood T cell repertoires in COVID-19. The data were produced by immunoSEQ multiplex PCR, yet TCRdb's version contains in-frame clones alone and is incomplete. The data contain about 74,000 clones, approximately 91% of them singletons. The sequenced sample consisted of peripheral blood. The source is a man in his sixties or seventies with active or convalescent COVID-19.

V gene TRBV5-4 combines with J gene TRBJ1-1; no clear D gene. The V gene's germline CDR1 is SGHNT and CDR2 YYREEE (reference sequence). This CDR3 comprises 13 residues. V gave up 4 bases and J gave up 11 bases, with 18 bases separating them. The CDR3 DNA reads as TGTGCCAGCAGCCAACACCCGCCGACTACGGCTTTCTTT. Translated: CASSQHPPTTAFF. Combining the CDR3 with reference TRBV5-4 and TRBJ1-1 gives the whole variable domain ETGVTQSPTHLIKTRGQQVTLRCSSQSGHNTVSWYQQALGQGPQFIFQYYREEENGRGNFPPRFSGLQFPNYSSELNVNALELDDSALYLCASSQHPPTTAFFGQGTRLTVV.

The chain carries TRBV27 and TRBJ1-6; the match to TRBD1 covers 8 bases. V trimming: 6 bases; J trimming: 6 bases; junction bases outside the gene matches: 1. The CDR3 contains 13 residues. The germline V gene encodes CDR1 MNHEY and CDR2 SMNVEV (reference sequence). The CDR3 loop is CASRDRVNSPLHF. CDR3 nucleotide sequence: TGTGCCAGCAGGGACAGGGTTAATTCACCCCTCCACTTT.

The chain couples TRBV18 to TRBJ2-2, with 9 bases lining up with TRBD1. V lost 3 bases to trimming and J lost 4 bases; unmatched junction nucleotides: 12. This CDR3 comprises 18 residues. Germline CDR1 is KGHSH and CDR2 is LQKENI. CDR3 residues: CASSPTFGTGLITGELFF. The CDR3 DNA reads TGTGCCAGCTCACCGACCTTCGGGACAGGGCTTATCACCGGGGAGCTGTTTTTT. The full variable domain, its missing parts supplied by reference TRBV18 and TRBJ2-2, is NAGVMQNPRHLVRRRGQEARLRCSPMKGHSHVYWYRQLPEEGLKFMVYLQKENIIDESGMPKERFSAEFPKEGPSILRIQQVVRGDSAAYFCASSPTFGTGLITGELFFGEGSRLTVL.

The V call is TRBV7-3, the J call TRBJ2-1; TRBD2 aligns across 8 bases. The germline gives CDR1 SGHTA, CDR2 FQGTGA. The CDR3 extends over 15 amino acids. V lost 2 bases and J lost 7; bases outside the gene matches: 7. The CDR3 DNA is TGTGCCAGCAGCTTACGAGCGGGAGCGGGGAATGAGCAGTTCTTC. It yields the protein CASSLRAGAGNEQFF.

V usage is TRBV9 and J usage is TRBJ2-7, with TRBD2 matching 9 bases. Per the germline V gene, CDR1 is SGDLS and CDR2 is YYNGEE. CDR3 length: 17 residues. V trimming: 0 bases; J trimming: 3 bases; junction bases outside the gene matches: 10. The CDR3 bases are TGTGCCAGCAGCGTAGCTCCTGCGGGAGGGCTTGGCTACGAGCAGTACTTC. Amino acid sequence: CASSVAPAGGLGYEQYF.

The chain links TRBV5-4 to TRBJ1-3; D gene uncertain. CDR3 length equals 15 residues. Germline V CDR1 and CDR2: SGHNT, YYREEE (reference sequence). With 4 bases removed from V and 4 bases from J, the gap between germline ends came to 15 bases. The DNA for the CDR3 is TGTGCCAGCAGCGCGGGAAGGTTTGGGGGAAACACCATATATTTT. It translates to CASSAGRFGGNTIYF.

The chain employs TRBV21-1 and TRBJ1-2; TRBD1 reflects the table's D call only, with no check against the DNA. TRBV21-1 is a recognized pseudogene. CDR3 length: 12 residues. The CDR3: CASGYYRDGYTF. CDR3 DNA: TGTGCCAGCGGCTACTACAGGGATGGCTACACCTTC.

CDR3: CASSLVGSGVYEQYF. CDR3 in DNA: TGCGCCAGCAGCTTGGTAGGTAGCGGGGTTTACGAGCAGTACTTC. V usage is TRBV5-1 and J usage is TRBJ2-7; 8 bases align to TRBD2. After removal of 0 bases from V and 4 bases from J, the junction contained 6 bases not matched to a gene. CDR3 size: 15 residues. Germline CDR1 reads SGHRS; CDR2 reads YFSETQ.

V is TRBV2 and J is TRBJ2-1, with D possibly being TRBD1 (6 bases). Trimming stripped 4 bases from V and 6 bases from J, with 16 bases between. Germline CDR1 is SNHLY and CDR2 is FYNNEI. The CDR3 spans 15 residues. The CDR3 protein is CASSGGPGVGNEQFF. The CDR3 nucleotides are TGTGCCAGCAGTGGGGGGCCAGGGGTGGGCAATGAGCAGTTCTTC.

The J gene is TRBJ2-7, the V gene TRBV14, with 10 bases that match TRBD1. The ends lost 4 bases at V and 2 bases at J; junction bases unmatched: 5. The length of the CDR3 is 15 residues. Germline CDR1 reads SGHDN; CDR2 reads FVKESK. The CDR3 sequence: CASSRLGQGAYEQYF. CDR3 nucleotide sequence: TGTGCCAGCAGCCGTCTAGGACAGGGGGCCTACGAGCAGTACTTC.

V and J are TRBV19 and TRBJ2-5; 13 bases agree with TRBD2. The V segment lost 6 bases and the J segment 5 bases; nucleotides outside the gene matches: 6. The CDR3 contains 15 residues. CDR1 LNHDA and CDR2 SQIVND come from the germline V gene (reference sequence). The CDR3 here is CASSRGLAGKETQYF. In nucleotides, the CDR3 is TGTGCCAGTAGCAGGGGACTAGCGGGGAAGGAGACCCAGTACTTC.

Here the CDR3 reads CASSIPGQGVAKNIQYF. CDR3 in DNA: TGTGCCAGTAGTATACCAGGACAGGGGGTGGCCAAAAACATTCAGTACTTC. The chain is built from TRBV19 and TRBJ2-4; 10 bases are shared with TRBD1. The germline V gene encodes CDR1 LNHDA and CDR2 SQIVND (reference sequence). The CDR3 is made up of 17 amino acids. The J segment lost 1 base and the V segment lost 2 bases, leaving 5 bases of the junction unmatched.

V gene TRBV6-5 combines with J gene TRBJ1-1; D not certain. The CDR3 extends over 13 amino acids. Germline V lookup: CDR1 MNHEY, CDR2 SVGAGI. Trimming took 6 bases from V and 1 from J, leaving 9 bases between them. CDR3 sequence (DNA): TGTGCCAGCAGGGTACTATCGAACACTGAAGCTTTCTTT. This sequence encodes CASRVLSNTEAFF.

V and J are TRBV2 and TRBJ1-2; D might be TRBD1 (6 bases). CDR1 SNHLY and CDR2 FYNNEI come from the germline V gene. Trimming pared 5 bases from V and 5 bases from J, leaving 15 bases between. This CDR3 has 14 amino acids. The CDR3 sequence: CASSPLGTLYGYTF. CDR3 bases: TGTGCCAGCAGTCCTCTTGGGACACTTTATGGCTACACCTTC.

This clone was seen a handful of times. The rearrangement uses TRBV25-1 and TRBJ2-7, with TRBD1 identical over 7 bases. The CDR3 has 13 amino acids. Germline assignment: CDR1 MGHDK and CDR2 SYGVNS. J was trimmed by 4 bases and V by 2 bases; bases with no gene match: 2. The CDR3 spells CASSEGQVYEQYF. Written as DNA, the CDR3 is TGTGCCAGCAGTGAAGGACAGGTGTACGAGCAGTACTTC.